This T cell receptor (beta chain) is drawn from a study of blood T cell repertoires in COVID-19. Turning to the study itself: T cells, B-cell-depleted T cells, or PBMCs provided the cDNA or gDNA that served as material.

Original methodology: Amplification with reference gene primers provided the estimates of nucleated cell counts. The repertoire was sequenced with immunoSEQ multiplex PCR; TCRdb's copy has only in-frame clones and lacks some. Clone size and V and J calls were adopted from that table, with D and trimming inferred from the DNA. The sample lists 89,000 or so clones; about 82% were seen once. The ends lost 6 bases at V and 4 bases at J; junction bases unmatched: 9. The CDR3 is made up of 18 amino acids. Germline V gene data show CDR1 as SGHTA and CDR2 as FQGNSA. The V and J genes are TRBV7-2 and TRBJ2-2; 15 bases agree with TRBD2. Sequenced material: peripheral blood. The origin of this receptor is a man aged 50 to 59 with active COVID-19. The CDR3 DNA is TGTGCCAGCAGTTCCGGACTAGCGGGGGGGCTTGGCACCGGGGAGCTGTTTTTT. As protein: CASSSGLAGGLGTGELFF.